This T cell receptor beta chain was sequenced during a study of blood T cell repertoires in COVID-19. On the study more broadly: The study drew acute and convalescent COVID-19 samples from the United States, Italy and Spain. T cells, B-cell-depleted T cells, or PBMCs supplied cDNA or gDNA.

Produced via immunoSEQ multiplex PCR; TCRdb's table is partial and in-frame only. The sample has about 32,000 clones; 87% are singletons. CDR3 length equals 13 residues. CDR1 is SGDLS, CDR2 YYNGEE, per germline. V was pared by 3 bases and J by 2 bases, with 8 bases between. The sequence came from a man aged 60 to 69 with active COVID-19. The sequenced material came from peripheral blood. This chain joins TRBV9 and TRBJ1-1; no reliable D call. DNA of the CDR3: TGTGCCAGCAGCGAACAGCTAAACACTGAAGCTTTCTTT. Its translation is CASSEQLNTEAFF.